This T cell receptor (beta chain) derives from a study of post-analysis software for immune sequencing data. Concerning this clonotype itself: The antigen remains undetermined.

This CDR3 has 13 residues. V lost 0 bases, J lost 7 bases, and 7 bases lay in between. Germline CDR1 reads LGHDT; CDR2 reads YNNKEL (reference sequence). Researchers reported that TCR beta cDNA libraries carried unique molecular identifiers. TCRdb re-called the PCR reads with MiXCR, one entry per CDR3 protein. In the table there are 750,000 to 950,000 distinct CDR3 sequences, 53% of which are singletons. Overall study findings and caveats: Among roughly five TRBV segments more frequent in patients than controls were TRBV5-6, TRBV5-1 and TRBV20-1.

Sequencing was done on a sample of blood. This TCR was sampled from a girl under 18 with multiple sclerosis. The chain combines TRBV3-1 with TRBJ2-1; no clear D. The CDR3 DNA is TGTGCCAGCAGCCAAGATACAAGTAATGAGCAGTTCTTC. This gives the protein CASSQDTSNEQFF.